The T cell receptor beta chain described here comes from a study of cytomegalovirus exposure and HLA in healthy donors. With 0 bases clipped from V and 5 bases from J, the junction kept 4 bases outside the gene matches. The CDR3 contains 15 residues. CDR1 KGHSH and CDR2 LQKENI come from the germline V gene. Worth noting for this clone: Its matching antigen is unknown.

Broader study findings: Most TCR beta V segments were productive about 90% or about 30% of the time in an earlier analysis. The authors assumed roughly uniform sequencing depth across donors for presence/absence analyses. In the analysis, some V segments, TRBV6-2 and TRBV6-3 included, were excluded as indistinguishable. One cluster of highly shared sequence variants probably arose as a sequencing artifact.

In the PCR, 60 Vbeta and 13 Jbeta primers were used. TCRdb keeps only in-frame clones here, not all; method: immunoSEQ multiplex PCR. The sample includes roughly 160,000 clones, approximately 85% of them seen just once. The clonotype originates from a man between 18 and 29 years old in good health and CMV-seropositive. J is TRBJ2-5 and V is TRBV18; 9 nucleotides line up with TRBD1. Sequenced material: PBMCs. The DNA of the CDR3 is TGTGCCAGCTCACCACCGACAGGGGGGGGTGAGACCCAGTACTTC. Translation: CASSPPTGGGETQYF.